This T cell receptor beta chain was observed in a study of CD8 T cells in Susac syndrome. Reverse transcription used 0.5 to 1 ug RNA and random hexamers. Via MiXCR, TCRdb re-called the immunoSEQ multiplex PCR reads, giving one row per CDR3 protein. The repertoire holds over 350,000 distinct CDR3 sequences, with approximately 85% as singletons. Sequencing of TCR beta drew on CD8+ and CD4+ T cells from blood. This CDR3 region has 16 residues. Germline V gene sequence: CDR1 LNHDA, CDR2 SQIVND (reference sequence). Trimming took off 4 bases at V and 5 bases at J, with 18 bases between the two ends. This chain connects TRBV19 to TRBJ2-1, with D maybe TRBD2 (5 bases). This clonotype originated in a human donor with multiple sclerosis. Material: CD8+ T cells from PBMCs. CDR3 sequence: CASSTPPGDQNNEQFF. CDR3 sequence (DNA): TGTGCCAGTAGTACCCCCCCCGGGGATCAAAACAATGAGCAGTTCTTC.